The entry below describes one T cell receptor (beta chain). There is no known antigen for this receptor. It has no much larger one-base neighbor in the sample; base qualities were not kept. Its CDR3 holds 12 amino acids, cysteine through phenylalanine. CDR3 DNA only is kept here, 36 bases in frame from base 1. The V end loses 3 bases and the J end loses 6 bases, and a stretch of 11 bases separates them. Taken from the germline V gene, the CDR1 and CDR2 loops are SQVTM and ANQGSEA. The sequencing machine was an Illumina HiSeq 1500. The raw public reads went through TCRdb reprocessing: fastp at Q25, MiXCR clone calling, in-frame beta chains kept. Every CDR3 protein is listed once, alongside the most common genes and DNA of its rows. The sample table shows hundreds of thousands of distinct CDR3 sequences, and roughly a third are seen once. The ten largest clones capture 15% to 20% of the sample. This sample was included in a study of T cell repertoires in cytomegalovirus infection (dated 2019 in TCRdb). Regarding the complete study: The peptide stimulations were aimed at well-studied HLA-B-restricted epitopes as well as recently identified HLA-C-restricted CMV epitopes, whose presentation resists viral immunomodulation. Because public TCR beta signatures pointed to carriage of CMV infection together with the matching HLA type, the HLA type of each donor mattered for the analysis.

According to the study, the label for this sample's treatment or condition signals: in vitro stimulation with specific CMV peptide epitopes to enrich CMV-specific T cells. Results and caveats for the whole study, not just this receptor: The ex vivo response was dominated by HLA-C-restricted CMV-specific TCR beta clonotypes, and the single most frequent clonotype in two of eight donors was supplied by these HLA-C-restricted clonotypes. In both this cohort and an independent cohort of more than 350 donors, the cumulative frequency of public TCR beta family members distinguished carriers of CMV infection plus the relevant HLA type.

Here the chain combines TRBV29-1 and TRBJ1-1; TRBD1 might be the D gene, on 5 matching bases. The TCR was taken from a human donor in good health (CMV status not recorded). Some clones in this sample may be carry-over from other donors' samples. The starting material was cultured PBMCs, obtained from culture after CMV antigen stimulation. The DNA is TGCAGCGTTGAGGGGGGGGTGGCTGAAGCTTTCTTT. Its protein reads: CSVEGGVAEAFF.